This TCR beta chain was obtained from a study of blood T cell repertoires in COVID-19. The CDR3 length is 15 residues. The germline CDR1 and CDR2 sequences are MGHDK and SYGVNS. V gave up 5 bases and J gave up 2 bases; unmatched junction bases: 5. Some clones are missing from TCRdb's copy, which holds only in-frame ones; the method was immunoSEQ multiplex PCR. Of 140,000 to 150,000 clones listed, roughly 86% are singletons. Living in 24 US areas, the participants were between 18 and 89 years of age. The study assigned cohorts using participant-reported clinical history. Sequenced input: PBMCs or T cells enriched from blood (not recorded which). The rearrangement links TRBV25-1 to TRBJ1-4, with TRBD1 matching over 7 bases. The clonotype originates from a woman aged 50 to 60 with acute COVID-19. CDR3 sequence (DNA): TGTGCCAGCAGTCACCGAGGGGGCACTAATGAAAAACTGTTTTTT. Its translation is CASSHRGGTNEKLFF.